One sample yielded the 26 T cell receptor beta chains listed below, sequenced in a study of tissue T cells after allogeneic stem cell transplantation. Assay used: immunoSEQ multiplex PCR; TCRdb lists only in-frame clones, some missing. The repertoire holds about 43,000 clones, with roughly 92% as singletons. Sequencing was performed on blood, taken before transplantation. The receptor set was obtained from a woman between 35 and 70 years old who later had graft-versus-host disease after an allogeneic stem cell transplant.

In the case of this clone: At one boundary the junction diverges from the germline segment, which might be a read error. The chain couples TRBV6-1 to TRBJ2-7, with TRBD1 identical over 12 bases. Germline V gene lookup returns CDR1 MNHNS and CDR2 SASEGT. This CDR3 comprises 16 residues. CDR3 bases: TGTGCCAGCAGGGAAGGGACAGGGGGCGCCAACTACGAGCAGTACTTC. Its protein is CASREGTGGANYEQYF.

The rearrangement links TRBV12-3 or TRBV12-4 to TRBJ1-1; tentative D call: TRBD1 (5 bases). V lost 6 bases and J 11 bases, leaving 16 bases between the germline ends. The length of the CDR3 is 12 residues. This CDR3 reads CASRITAGRAFF. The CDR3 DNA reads TGTGCCAGCAGAATAACGGCAGGGAGGGCTTTCTTT.

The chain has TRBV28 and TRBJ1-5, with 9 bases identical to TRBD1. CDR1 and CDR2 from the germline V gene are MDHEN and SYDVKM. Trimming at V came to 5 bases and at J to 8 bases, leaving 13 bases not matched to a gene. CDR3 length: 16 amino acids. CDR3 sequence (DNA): TGTGCCAGCAGTCCACCCGCGTTTGACAGGGGGAAGCCCCAGCATTTT. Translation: CASSPPAFDRGKPQHF.

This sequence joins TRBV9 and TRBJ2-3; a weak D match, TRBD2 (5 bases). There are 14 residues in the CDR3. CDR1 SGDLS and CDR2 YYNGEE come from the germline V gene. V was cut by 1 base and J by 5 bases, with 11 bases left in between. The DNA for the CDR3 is TGTGCCAGCAGCGTATTCTGGAGCGGAGATACGCAGTATTTT. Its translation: CASSVFWSGDTQYF. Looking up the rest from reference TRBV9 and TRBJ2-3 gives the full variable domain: DSGVTQTPKHLITATGQRVTLRCSPRSGDLSVYWYQQSLDQGLQFLIQYYNGEERAKGNILERFSAQQFPDLHSELNLSSLELGDSALYFCASSVFWSGDTQYFGPGTRLTVL.

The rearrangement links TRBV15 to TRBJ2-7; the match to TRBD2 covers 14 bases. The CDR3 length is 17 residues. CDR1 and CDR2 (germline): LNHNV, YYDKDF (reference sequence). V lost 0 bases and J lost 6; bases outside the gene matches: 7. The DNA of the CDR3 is TGTGCCACCAGCAGAGAGGTGGGACTAGCGGGAGAGAGCGAGCAGTACTTC. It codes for CATSREVGLAGESEQYF.

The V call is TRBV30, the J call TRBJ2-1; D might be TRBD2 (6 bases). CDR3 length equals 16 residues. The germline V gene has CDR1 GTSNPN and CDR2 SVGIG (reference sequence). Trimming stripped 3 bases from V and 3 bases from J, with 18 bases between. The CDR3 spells CAWSRIGGNYYNEQFF. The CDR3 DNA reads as TGTGCCTGGAGCCGGATTGGAGGGAACTACTACAATGAGCAGTTCTTC.

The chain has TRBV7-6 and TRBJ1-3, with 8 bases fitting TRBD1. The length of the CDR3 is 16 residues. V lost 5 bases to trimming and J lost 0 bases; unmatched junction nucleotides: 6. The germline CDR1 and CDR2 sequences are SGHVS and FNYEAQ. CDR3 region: CASSPRDRTSGNTIYF. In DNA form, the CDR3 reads TGTGCCAGCAGCCCCCGGGACAGGACCTCTGGAAACACCATATATTTT.

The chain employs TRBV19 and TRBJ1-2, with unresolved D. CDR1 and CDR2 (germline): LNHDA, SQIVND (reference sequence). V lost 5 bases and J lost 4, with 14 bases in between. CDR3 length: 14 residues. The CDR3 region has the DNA TGTGCCAGTAGTCTCCTTACAATGTCCTATGGCTACACCTTC. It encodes CASSLLTMSYGYTF.

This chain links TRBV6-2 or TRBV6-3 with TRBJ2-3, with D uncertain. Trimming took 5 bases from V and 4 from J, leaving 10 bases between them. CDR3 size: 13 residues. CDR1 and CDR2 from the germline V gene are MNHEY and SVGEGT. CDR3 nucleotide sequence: TGTGCCAGCAGTAACGTCGTCCCAGATACGCAGTATTTT. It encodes CASSNVVPDTQYF.

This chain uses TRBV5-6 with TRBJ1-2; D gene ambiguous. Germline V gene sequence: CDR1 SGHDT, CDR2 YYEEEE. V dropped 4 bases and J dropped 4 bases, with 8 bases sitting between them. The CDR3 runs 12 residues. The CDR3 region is CASSPRTYGYTF. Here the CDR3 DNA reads TGTGCCAGCAGCCCGAGGACCTATGGCTACACCTTC. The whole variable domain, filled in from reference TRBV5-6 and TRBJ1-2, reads DAGVTQSPTHLIKTRGQQVTLRCSPKSGHDTVSWYQQALGQGPQFIFQYYEEEERQRGNFPDRFSGHQFPNYSSELNVNALLLGDSALYLCASSPRTYGYTFGSGTRLTVV.

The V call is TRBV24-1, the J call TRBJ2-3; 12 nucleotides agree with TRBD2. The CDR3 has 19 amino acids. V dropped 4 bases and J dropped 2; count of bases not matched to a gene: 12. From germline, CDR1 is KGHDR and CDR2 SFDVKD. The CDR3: CATSDSTGTSGHLTDTQYF. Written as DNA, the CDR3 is TGTGCCACCAGTGACTCAACCGGGACTAGCGGGCACCTCACAGATACGCAGTATTTT.

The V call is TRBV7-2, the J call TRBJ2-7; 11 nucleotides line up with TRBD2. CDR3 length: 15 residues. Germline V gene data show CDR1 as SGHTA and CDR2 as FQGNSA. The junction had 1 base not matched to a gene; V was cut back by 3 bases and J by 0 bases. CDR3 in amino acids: CASSFTSGSSYEQYF. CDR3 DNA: TGTGCCAGCAGCTTCACTAGCGGGAGCTCCTACGAGCAGTACTTC.

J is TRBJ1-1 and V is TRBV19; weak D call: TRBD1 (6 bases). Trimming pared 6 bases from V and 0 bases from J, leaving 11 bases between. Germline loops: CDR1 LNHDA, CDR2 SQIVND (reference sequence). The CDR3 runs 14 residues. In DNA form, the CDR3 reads TGTGCCAGTAGGCCCGGACAGATGAACACTGAAGCTTTCTTT. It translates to CASRPGQMNTEAFF.

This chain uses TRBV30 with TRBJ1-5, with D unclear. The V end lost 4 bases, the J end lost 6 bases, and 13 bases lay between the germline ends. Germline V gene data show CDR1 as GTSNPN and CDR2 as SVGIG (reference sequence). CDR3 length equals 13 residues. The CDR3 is CAWNTHPGQPQHF. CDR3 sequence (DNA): TGTGCCTGGAACACCCACCCGGGTCAGCCCCAGCATTTT.

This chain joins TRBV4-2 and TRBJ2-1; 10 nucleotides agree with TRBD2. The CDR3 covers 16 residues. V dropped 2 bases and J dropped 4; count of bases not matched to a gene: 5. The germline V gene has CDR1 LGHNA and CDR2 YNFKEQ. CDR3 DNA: TGTGCCAGCAGCCAAAACCTAGCGGGAGATTACAATGAGCAGTTCTTC. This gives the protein CASSQNLAGDYNEQFF.

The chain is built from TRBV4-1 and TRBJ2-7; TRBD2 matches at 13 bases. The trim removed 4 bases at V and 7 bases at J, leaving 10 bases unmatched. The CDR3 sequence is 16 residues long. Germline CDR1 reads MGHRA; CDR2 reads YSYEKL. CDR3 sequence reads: CASSLGGLAGAGEQYF. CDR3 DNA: TGCGCCAGCAGCCTGGGAGGACTAGCGGGAGCGGGTGAGCAGTACTTC.

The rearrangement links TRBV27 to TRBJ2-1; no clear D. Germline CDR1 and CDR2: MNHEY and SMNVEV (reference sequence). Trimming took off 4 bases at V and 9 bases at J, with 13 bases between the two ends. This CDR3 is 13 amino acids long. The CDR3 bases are TGTGCCAGCAGTTATCCTAGAGCCGTTGAGCAGTTCTTC. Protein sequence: CASSYPRAVEQFF.

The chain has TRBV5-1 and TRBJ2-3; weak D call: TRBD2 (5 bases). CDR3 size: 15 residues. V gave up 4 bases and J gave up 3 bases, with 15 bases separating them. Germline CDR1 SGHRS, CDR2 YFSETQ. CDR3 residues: CASSPGSPGTDTQYF. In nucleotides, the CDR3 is TGCGCCAGCAGCCCCGGTTCCCCGGGAACAGATACGCAGTATTTT.

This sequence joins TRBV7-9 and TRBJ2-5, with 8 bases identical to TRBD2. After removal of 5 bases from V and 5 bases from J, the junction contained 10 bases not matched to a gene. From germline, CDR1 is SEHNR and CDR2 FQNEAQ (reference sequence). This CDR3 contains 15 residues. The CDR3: CASSPAGGARETQYF. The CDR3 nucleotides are TGTGCCAGCAGCCCCGCCGGGGGGGCTCGGGAGACCCAGTACTTC.

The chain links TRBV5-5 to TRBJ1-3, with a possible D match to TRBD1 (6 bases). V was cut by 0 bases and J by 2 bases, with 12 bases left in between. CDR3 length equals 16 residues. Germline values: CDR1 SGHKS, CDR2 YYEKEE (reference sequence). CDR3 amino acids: CASSLEVRGAGNTIYF. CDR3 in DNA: TGTGCCAGCAGCTTGGAGGTCAGGGGCGCTGGAAACACCATATATTTT.

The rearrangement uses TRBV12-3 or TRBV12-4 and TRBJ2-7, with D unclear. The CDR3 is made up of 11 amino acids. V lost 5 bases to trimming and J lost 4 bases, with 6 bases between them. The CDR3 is CASSRDYEQYF. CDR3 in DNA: TGTGCCAGCAGTAGGGATTACGAGCAGTACTTC.

The CDR3 bases are TGTGCTAGTGGTTTGTCGGGACAGGGTGAAGCTTTCTTT. Residues: CASGLSGQGEAFF. This chain joins TRBV12-5 and TRBJ1-1; 9 nucleotides match TRBD1. The CDR3 has 13 residues. V was pared by 2 bases and J by 7 bases, with 2 bases of the junction left unmatched. Germline-derived CDR1 and CDR2 are LGHNT and FRNRAP. Full variable domain (rest looked up from reference TRBV12-5 and TRBJ1-1): DARVTQTPRHKVTEMGQEVTMRCQPILGHNTVFWYRQTMMQGLELLAYFRNRAPLDDSGMPKDRFSAEMPDATLATLKIQPSEPRDSAVYFCASGLSGQGEAFFGQGTRLTVV.

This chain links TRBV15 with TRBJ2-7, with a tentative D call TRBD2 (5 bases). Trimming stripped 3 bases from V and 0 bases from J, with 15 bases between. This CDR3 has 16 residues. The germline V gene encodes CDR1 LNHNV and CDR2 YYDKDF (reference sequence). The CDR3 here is CATSRDLSYSSYEQYF. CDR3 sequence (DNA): TGTGCCACCAGCAGGGACTTGAGTTATAGCTCCTACGAGCAGTACTTC.

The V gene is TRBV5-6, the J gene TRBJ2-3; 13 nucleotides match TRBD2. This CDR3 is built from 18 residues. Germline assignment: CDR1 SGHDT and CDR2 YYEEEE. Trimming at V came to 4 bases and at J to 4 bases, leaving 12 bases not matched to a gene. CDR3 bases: TGTGCCAGCAGCCTACACAGGACTAGCGGGAGTCTACCAGATACGCAGTATTTT. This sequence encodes CASSLHRTSGSLPDTQYF. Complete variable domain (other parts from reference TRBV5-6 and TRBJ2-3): DAGVTQSPTHLIKTRGQQVTLRCSPKSGHDTVSWYQQALGQGPQFIFQYYEEEERQRGNFPDRFSGHQFPNYSSELNVNALLLGDSALYLCASSLHRTSGSLPDTQYFGPGTRLTVL.

For the CDR3, the DNA is TGCGCCAGCAGCCCCTCCTACAGGGACGAGCAGTACTTC. Amino acids: CASSPSYRDEQYF. The V and J genes are TRBV5-1 and TRBJ2-7; D might be TRBD1 (6 bases). Looked up from germline, CDR1 is SGHRS and CDR2 is YFSETQ. The CDR3 has 13 residues. Trimming took off 4 bases at V and 5 bases at J, with 13 bases between the two ends.

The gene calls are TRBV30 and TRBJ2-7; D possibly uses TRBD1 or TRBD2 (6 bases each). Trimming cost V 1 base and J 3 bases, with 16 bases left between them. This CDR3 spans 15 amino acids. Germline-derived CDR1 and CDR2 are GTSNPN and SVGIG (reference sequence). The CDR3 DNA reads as TGTGCCTGGAGTGGGCTGGGGGGCGCTAACTACGAGCAGTACTTC. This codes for CAWSGLGGANYEQYF.